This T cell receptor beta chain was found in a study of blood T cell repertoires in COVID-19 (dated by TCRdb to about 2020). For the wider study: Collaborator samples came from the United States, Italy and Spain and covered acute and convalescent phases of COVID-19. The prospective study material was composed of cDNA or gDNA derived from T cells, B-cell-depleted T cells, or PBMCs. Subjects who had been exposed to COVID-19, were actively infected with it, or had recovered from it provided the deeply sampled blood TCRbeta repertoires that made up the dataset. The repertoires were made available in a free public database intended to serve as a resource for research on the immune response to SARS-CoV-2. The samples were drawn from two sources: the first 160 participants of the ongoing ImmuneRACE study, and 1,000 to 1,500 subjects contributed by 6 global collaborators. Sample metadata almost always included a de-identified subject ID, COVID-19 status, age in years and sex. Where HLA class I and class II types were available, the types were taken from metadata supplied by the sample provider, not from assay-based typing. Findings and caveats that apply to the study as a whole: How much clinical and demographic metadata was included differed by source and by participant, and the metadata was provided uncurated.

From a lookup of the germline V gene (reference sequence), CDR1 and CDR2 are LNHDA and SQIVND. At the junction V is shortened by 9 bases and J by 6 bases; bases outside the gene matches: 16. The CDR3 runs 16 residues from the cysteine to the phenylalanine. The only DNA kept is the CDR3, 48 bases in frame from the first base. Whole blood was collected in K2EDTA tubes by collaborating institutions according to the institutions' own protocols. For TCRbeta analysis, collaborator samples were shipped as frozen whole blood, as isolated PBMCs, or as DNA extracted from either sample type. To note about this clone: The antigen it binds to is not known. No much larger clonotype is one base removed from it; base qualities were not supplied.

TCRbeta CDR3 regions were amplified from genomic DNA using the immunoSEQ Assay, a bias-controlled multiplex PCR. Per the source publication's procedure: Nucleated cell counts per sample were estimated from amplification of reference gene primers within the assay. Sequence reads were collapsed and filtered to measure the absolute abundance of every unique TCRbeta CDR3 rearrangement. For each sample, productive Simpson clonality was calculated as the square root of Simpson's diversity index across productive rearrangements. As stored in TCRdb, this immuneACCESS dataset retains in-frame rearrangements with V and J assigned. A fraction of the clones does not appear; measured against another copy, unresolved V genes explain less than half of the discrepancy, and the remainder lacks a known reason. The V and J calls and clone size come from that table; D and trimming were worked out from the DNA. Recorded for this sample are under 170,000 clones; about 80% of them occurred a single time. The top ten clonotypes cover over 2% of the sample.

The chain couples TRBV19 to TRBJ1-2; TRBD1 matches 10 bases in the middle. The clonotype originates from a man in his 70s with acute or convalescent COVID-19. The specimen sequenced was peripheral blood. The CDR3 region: CASQPFRDRGKDGYTF. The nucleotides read TGTGCCAGCCAGCCGTTCCGGGACAGGGGAAAGGATGGCTACACCTTC.